This T cell receptor beta chain appears in the sequencing data of a study of persistence of HIV-infected CD4 T cells. Points from the study as a whole: Antigen-responding cells were enriched for degenerate expanded CDR3beta sequences.

A note on this clone: Antigen specificity is unknown. The junction departs from the called germline gene at one end, perhaps through a read error.

The immunoSEQ assay was version 4, run in survey mode. TCRdb's copy holds only in-frame clones and misses some; the assay was immunoSEQ multiplex PCR. The profile shows approximately 20,000 clones, 55% to 65% of them singletons. An overlapping HIV-1 Gag peptide pool stimulated these cells at roughly 1 ug/peptide/mL. Sorting selected CD4+ T cells upregulating both CD40 ligand and CD69. Germline loops: CDR1 SSHAT, CDR2 FNYEAQ (reference sequence). The CDR3 runs to 15 residues. V gene TRBV7-7 combines with J gene TRBJ2-2; D might be TRBD1 (5 bases). This material consisted of CD4+ T cells sorted from PBMCs after roughly 19-hour stimulation, taken from a patient who received antiretroviral therapy. The receptor comes from an adult woman with HIV who was CMV-seropositive. The CDR3 protein is CASSLDGQGGGELFF. For the CDR3, the DNA is TGTGCTAGCAGCTTAGATGGGCAGGGCGGCGGGGAGCTGTTTTTT.